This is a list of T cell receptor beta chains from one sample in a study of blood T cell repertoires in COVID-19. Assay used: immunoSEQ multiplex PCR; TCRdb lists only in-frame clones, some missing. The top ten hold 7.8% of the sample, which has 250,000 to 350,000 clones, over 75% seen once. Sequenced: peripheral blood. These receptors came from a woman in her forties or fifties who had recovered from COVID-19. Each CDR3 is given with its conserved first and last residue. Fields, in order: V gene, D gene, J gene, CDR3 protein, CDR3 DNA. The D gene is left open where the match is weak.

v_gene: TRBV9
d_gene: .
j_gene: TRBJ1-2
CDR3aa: CASSVEAVLAPRGYTF
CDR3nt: TGTGCCAGCAGCGTAGAAGCCGTCCTCGCCCCTCGGGGCTACACCTTC

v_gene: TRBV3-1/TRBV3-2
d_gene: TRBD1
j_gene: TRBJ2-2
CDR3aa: CASSQVTQGPSPGELFF
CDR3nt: TGTGCCAGCAGCCAAGTAACACAGGGGCCTTCTCCCGGGGAGCTGTTTTTT

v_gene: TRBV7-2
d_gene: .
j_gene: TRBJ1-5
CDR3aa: CASSLGGESNQPQHF
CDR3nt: TGTGCCAGCAGCTTAGGGGGGGAAAGCAATCAGCCCCAGCATTTT

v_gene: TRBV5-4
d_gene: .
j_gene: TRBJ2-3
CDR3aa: CASRRGPITDTQYF
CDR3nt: TGTGCCAGCAGGCGGGGACCGATCACAGATACGCAGTATTTT

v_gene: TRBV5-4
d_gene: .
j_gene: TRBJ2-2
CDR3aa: CASSLEAVTGELFF
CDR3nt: TGTGCCAGCAGCCTTGAAGCGGTCACCGGGGAGCTGTTTTTT

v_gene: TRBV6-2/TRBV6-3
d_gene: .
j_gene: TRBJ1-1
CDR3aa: CASSYSYLQGEEAFF
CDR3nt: TGTGCCAGCAGTTACTCGTATCTACAGGGAGAAGAAGCTTTCTTT

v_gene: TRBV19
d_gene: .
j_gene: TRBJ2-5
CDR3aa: CASREWGGLQETQYF
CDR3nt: TGTGCCAGTCGAGAGTGGGGGGGCCTCCAAGAGACCCAGTACTTC

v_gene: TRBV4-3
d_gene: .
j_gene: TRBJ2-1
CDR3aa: CASSQVVGRNNEQFF
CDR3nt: TGCGCCAGCAGCCAAGTAGTGGGGCGGAACAATGAGCAGTTCTTC

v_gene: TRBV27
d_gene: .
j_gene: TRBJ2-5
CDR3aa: CASSQLGTIETQYF
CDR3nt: TGTGCCAGCAGCCAACTGGGGACAATCGAGACCCAGTACTTC

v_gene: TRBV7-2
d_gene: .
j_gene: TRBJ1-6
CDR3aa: CASSSPPGEADSPLHF
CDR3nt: TGTGCCAGCAGCTCGCCGCCGGGGGAGGCGGATTCACCCCTCCACTTT

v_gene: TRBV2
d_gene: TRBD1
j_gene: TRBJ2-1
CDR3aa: CASRVGQGTYNEQFF
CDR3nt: TGTGCCAGCAGGGTGGGACAGGGAACCTACAATGAGCAGTTCTTC

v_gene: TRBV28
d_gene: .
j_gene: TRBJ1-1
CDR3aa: CASTIMGGTEAFF
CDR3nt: TGTGCCAGCACCATTATGGGGGGCACTGAAGCTTTCTTT

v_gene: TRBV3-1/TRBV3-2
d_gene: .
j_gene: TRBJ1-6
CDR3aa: CASSQVGPRSPLHF
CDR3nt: TGTGCCAGCAGCCAAGTTGGCCCACGTTCACCCCTCCACTTT

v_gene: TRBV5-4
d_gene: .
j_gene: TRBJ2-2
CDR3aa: CASRTNRNTGELFF
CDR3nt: TGTGCCAGCAGGACCAACAGGAACACCGGGGAGCTGTTTTTT